These T cell receptor beta chains were read from a single sample in a study of blood T cell repertoires in COVID-19. TCRdb's table, derived via immunoSEQ multiplex PCR, lists solely in-frame clones and lacks some. The sample contains some 21,000 clones, around 80% of which appear only once. Sequencing was done on a sample of peripheral blood. These receptors were taken from a man aged 55 to 70 with active COVID-19. CDR3s include the opening cysteine and the closing phenylalanine or tryptophan. The D gene is left open where the match is weak. The size field is filled for only some rows; it gives once, few, many or a size class.

CDR3: CASSQVGQFSNQPQHF; DNA: TGTGCCAGCAGCCAAGTCGGACAGTTTAGCAATCAGCCCCAGCATTTT; D: -; V: TRBV3-1/TRBV3-2; J: TRBJ1-5; size: -
CDR3: CASSLQGPSTDTQYF; DNA: TGCGCCAGCAGCTTACAGGGCCCCAGTACAGATACGCAGTATTTT; D: -; V: TRBV5-1; J: TRBJ2-3; size: few
CDR3: CASSIRRREGPTQYF; DNA: TGTGCCAGTAGTATCAGGAGGCGGGAGGGCCCAACGCAGTATTTT; D: TRBD2; V: TRBV19; J: TRBJ2-3; size: -
CDR3: CASSLTDEQYF; DNA: TGTGCCAGCAGTTTAACTGACGAGCAGTACTTC; D: -; V: TRBV28; J: TRBJ2-7; size: -
CDR3: CASSSGQANQPQHF; DNA: TGTGCCAGCAGCTCGGGACAGGCTAATCAGCCCCAGCATTTT; D: TRBD1; V: TRBV7-6; J: TRBJ1-5; size: -
CDR3: CTSSLGDRAAYEQYF; DNA: TGTACCAGCAGCTTGGGGGACAGGGCAGCCTACGAGCAGTACTTC; D: TRBD1; V: TRBV11-3; J: TRBJ2-7; size: -
CDR3: CATSDLRTSGTSDTQYF; DNA: TGTGCCACCAGTGATTTACGGACTAGCGGGACCTCAGATACGCAGTATTTT; D: TRBD2; V: TRBV24-1; J: TRBJ2-3; size: -
CDR3: CASSSIGLAGAGDTQYF; DNA: TGTGCCAGTAGTTCCATTGGACTAGCGGGAGCAGGAGATACGCAGTATTTT; D: TRBD2; V: TRBV19; J: TRBJ2-3; size: -
CDR3: CASSLQGQGATGELFF; DNA: TGTGCCAGCAGCTTACAGGGACAGGGGGCTACCGGGGAGCTGTTTTTT; D: TRBD1; V: TRBV7-3; J: TRBJ2-2; size: once
CDR3: CASSKFRGRSSYNEQFF; DNA: TGTGCCAGCAGCAAATTTCGCGGAAGGAGCTCCTACAATGAGCAGTTCTTC; D: -; V: TRBV21-1; J: TRBJ2-1; size: -
CDR3: CASSRRQGSNQPQHF; DNA: TGTGCCAGCAGTCGCCGACAGGGAAGCAATCAGCCCCAGCATTTT; D: TRBD1; V: TRBV6-5; J: TRBJ1-5; size: once
CDR3: CASSLRLAGGNIAYEQYF; DNA: TGTGCCAGCAGTTTGAGACTAGCGGGAGGGAACATCGCCTACGAGCAGTACTTC; D: TRBD2; V: TRBV27; J: TRBJ2-7; size: -
CDR3: CASSLADRSSGNTIYF; DNA: TGTGCCAGCAGCTTGGCCGACCGGAGCTCTGGAAACACCATATATTTT; D: -; V: TRBV5-8; J: TRBJ1-3; size: -
CDR3: CASSRQGVHYGYTF; DNA: TGTGCCAGCAGCCGACAGGGGGTTCACTATGGCTACACCTTC; D: TRBD1; V: TRBV7-9; J: TRBJ1-2; size: -
CDR3: CASSYVVANTGELFF; DNA: TGTGCCAGCAGTTACGTCGTTGCGAACACCGGGGAGCTGTTTTTT; D: -; V: TRBV6-2/TRBV6-3; J: TRBJ2-2; size: -
CDR3: CASSLRPSGSINGDYEQYF; DNA: TGTGCCAGCAGCTTACGGCCTAGCGGGAGCATAAACGGGGATTACGAGCAGTACTTC; D: TRBD2; V: TRBV7-8; J: TRBJ2-7; size: -
CDR3: CASGGRSNQPQHF; DNA: TGTGCCAGCGGGGGGAGGAGCAATCAGCCCCAGCATTTT; D: -; V: TRBV6-5; J: TRBJ1-5; size: -
CDR3: CAWSWDSPGETQYF; DNA: TGTGCCTGGAGTTGGGACAGTCCGGGGGAGACCCAGTACTTC; D: TRBD1; V: TRBV30; J: TRBJ2-5; size: -
CDR3: CASSPGRTGTDTQYF; DNA: TGTGCCAGCTCACCCGGGAGAACCGGCACAGATACGCAGTATTTT; D: -; V: TRBV18; J: TRBJ2-3; size: -
CDR3: CASSQDGSSYEQYF; DNA: TGCGCCAGCAGCCAAGACGGGTCGAGCTACGAGCAGTACTTC; D: -; V: TRBV4-3; J: TRBJ2-7; size: -
CDR3: CASSLDPRGETQYF; DNA: TGTGCCAGCAGCTTAGATCCTAGAGGGGAGACCCAGTACTTC; D: -; V: TRBV7-2; J: TRBJ2-5; size: few
CDR3: CASSIGGRGQPQHF; DNA: TGTGCCAGTAGTATCGGGGGGCGCGGTCAGCCCCAGCATTTT; D: -; V: TRBV19; J: TRBJ1-5; size: -
CDR3: CASSLYPGSSYNEQFF; DNA: TGTGCCAGCAGCTTATACCCAGGAAGCTCCTACAATGAGCAGTTCTTC; D: -; V: TRBV13; J: TRBJ2-1; size: -
CDR3: CASSPVRLAGINEQFF; DNA: TGTGCCAGCAGCCCCGTCCGGCTAGCGGGAATCAATGAGCAGTTCTTC; D: TRBD2; V: TRBV7-9; J: TRBJ2-1; size: -
CDR3: CASSVIAGMGSSYNEQFF; DNA: TGTGCCAGCAGCGTGATAGCGGGAATGGGTAGCTCCTACAATGAGCAGTTCTTC; D: TRBD2; V: TRBV11-2; J: TRBJ2-1; size: -
CDR3: CASARPGKQAYEQYF; DNA: TGTGCCAGCGCCCGCCCGGGGAAACAAGCCTACGAGCAGTACTTC; D: -; V: TRBV27; J: TRBJ2-7; size: few
CDR3: CASSVGLAGAHNEQFF; DNA: TGTGCCAGCAGCGTAGGTCTAGCGGGAGCTCACAATGAGCAGTTCTTC; D: TRBD2; V: TRBV9; J: TRBJ2-1; size: -
CDR3: CASSFTDGMYGYTF; DNA: TGCGCCAGCAGCTTTACCGACGGGATGTATGGCTACACCTTC; D: -; V: TRBV5-1; J: TRBJ1-2; size: -
CDR3: CASSSAYEQYF; DNA: TGTGCCAGCAGCTCCGCCTACGAGCAGTACTTC; D: -; V: TRBV7-8; J: TRBJ2-7; size: many
CDR3: CATRGRVGGSPLHF; DNA: TGTGCCACCAGGGGGCGGGTTGGCGGATCACCCCTCCACTTT; D: TRBD1; V: TRBV19; J: TRBJ1-6; size: -
CDR3: CASSLGLRTGSSGANVLTF; DNA: TGTGCCAGCAGCTTAGGCCTCCGGACAGGGAGCTCTGGGGCCAACGTCCTGACTTTC; D: TRBD1; V: TRBV7-8; J: TRBJ2-6; size: -
CDR3: CASSMFGGREPYEQYF; DNA: TGTGCCAGTAGTATGTTTGGCGGGAGGGAACCATACGAGCAGTACTTC; D: TRBD2; V: TRBV19; J: TRBJ2-7; size: few
CDR3: CASSGGTSGPNTGELFF; DNA: TGTGCCAGCAGCGGAGGGACTAGCGGCCCAAACACCGGGGAGCTGTTTTTT; D: TRBD2; V: TRBV6-2/TRBV6-3; J: TRBJ2-2; size: -
CDR3: CASSLDVASGIRPQETQYF; DNA: TGTGCCAGCAGCTTAGATGTGGCTAGCGGGATAAGGCCACAAGAGACCCAGTACTTC; D: TRBD2; V: TRBV11-2; J: TRBJ2-5; size: few
CDR3: CASSHTGREAFF; DNA: TGTGCCAGCAGCCACACAGGGCGTGAAGCTTTCTTT; D: -; V: TRBV7-2; J: TRBJ1-1; size: -
CDR3: CASSHPGGGWTGELFF; DNA: TGCGCCAGCAGCCACCCTGGGGGGGGTTGGACCGGGGAGCTGTTTTTT; D: TRBD2; V: TRBV4-1; J: TRBJ2-2; size: -
CDR3: CSVEEDRSYEQYF; DNA: TGCAGCGTTGAGGAGGACAGGTCCTACGAGCAGTACTTC; D: TRBD1; V: TRBV29-1; J: TRBJ2-7; size: -
CDR3: CASSLAGREGHDVQFF; DNA: TGTGCCAGCAGCTTAGCAGGGCGGGAGGGCCACGATGTGCAGTTCTTC; D: TRBD2; V: TRBV7-6; J: TRBJ2-1; size: -
CDR3: CASSFYTQGLFLGYTF; DNA: TGTGCCAGCAGTTTTTATACCCAGGGCCTTTTTCTTGGCTACACCTTC; D: -; V: TRBV6-5; J: TRBJ1-2; size: -
CDR3: CASSYLRGTYEQYF; DNA: TGTGCCAGCAGTTACTTGCGGGGGACCTACGAGCAGTACTTC; D: TRBD2; V: TRBV6-2/TRBV6-3; J: TRBJ2-7; size: -
CDR3: CASSPLGLAGADTGELFF; DNA: TGTGCCAGCAGCCCGTTGGGACTAGCGGGAGCTGACACCGGGGAGCTGTTTTTT; D: TRBD2; V: TRBV7-3; J: TRBJ2-2; size: few
CDR3: CASSPGLISTDTQYF; DNA: TGTGCCAGCAGTCCCGGACTGATTAGCACAGATACGCAGTATTTT; D: -; V: TRBV6-5; J: TRBJ2-3; size: -
CDR3: CASTAASTDTQYF; DNA: TGTGCCAGCACAGCGGCAAGCACAGATACGCAGTATTTT; D: -; V: TRBV6-5; J: TRBJ2-3; size: -
CDR3: CAIRSSGPMGETQYF; DNA: TGTGCCATCAGGTCTAGCGGACCTATGGGAGAGACCCAGTACTTC; D: TRBD2; V: TRBV10-3; J: TRBJ2-5; size: -
CDR3: CAWSFTVPGQGSNYGYTF; DNA: TGTGCCTGGAGTTTCACCGTCCCGGGACAGGGTTCTAACTATGGCTACACCTTC; D: TRBD1; V: TRBV30; J: TRBJ1-2; size: -